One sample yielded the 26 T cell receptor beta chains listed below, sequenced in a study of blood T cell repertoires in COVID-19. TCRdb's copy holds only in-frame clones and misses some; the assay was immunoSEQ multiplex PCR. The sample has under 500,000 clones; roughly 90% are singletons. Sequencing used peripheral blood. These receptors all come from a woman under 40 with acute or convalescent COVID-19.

This CDR3 is CASTTGQGTYEQYF. CDR3 DNA: TGTGCCAGCACCACAGGACAGGGGACCTACGAGCAGTACTTC. This rearrangement joins TRBV6-6 to TRBJ2-7; 9 bases agree with TRBD1. Trimming cost V 7 bases and J 2 bases; bases outside gene matches: 6. This CDR3 is 14 amino acids long. CDR1 is MNHNY, CDR2 SVGAGI, per germline (reference sequence).

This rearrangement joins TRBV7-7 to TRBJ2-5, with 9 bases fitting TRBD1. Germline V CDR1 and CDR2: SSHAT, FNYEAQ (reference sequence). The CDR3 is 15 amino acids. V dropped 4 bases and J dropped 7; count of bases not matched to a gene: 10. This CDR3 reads CASSSGTGFIGTQYF. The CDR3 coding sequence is TGTGCCAGCAGCTCCGGGACAGGGTTTATCGGGACCCAGTACTTC.

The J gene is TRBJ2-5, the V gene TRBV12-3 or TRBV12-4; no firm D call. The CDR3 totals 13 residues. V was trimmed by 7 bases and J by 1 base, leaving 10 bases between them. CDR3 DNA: TGTGCCAGCACGTGGCGGTTCCAAGAGACCCAGTACTTC. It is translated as CASTWRFQETQYF.

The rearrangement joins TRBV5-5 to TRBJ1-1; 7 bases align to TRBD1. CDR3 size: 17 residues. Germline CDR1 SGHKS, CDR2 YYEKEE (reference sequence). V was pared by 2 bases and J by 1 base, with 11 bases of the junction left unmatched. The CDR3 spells CASSLIFLGTENTEAFF. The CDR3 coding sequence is TGTGCCAGCAGCTTAATATTTTTGGGGACAGAGAACACTGAAGCTTTCTTT.

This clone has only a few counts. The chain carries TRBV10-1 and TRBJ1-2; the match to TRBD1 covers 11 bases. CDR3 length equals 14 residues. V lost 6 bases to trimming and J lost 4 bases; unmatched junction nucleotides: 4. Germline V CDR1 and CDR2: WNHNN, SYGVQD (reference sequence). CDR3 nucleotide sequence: TGCGCCAGCAGCCCCGGGACAGGGGGCTATGGCTACACCTTC. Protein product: CASSPGTGGYGYTF.

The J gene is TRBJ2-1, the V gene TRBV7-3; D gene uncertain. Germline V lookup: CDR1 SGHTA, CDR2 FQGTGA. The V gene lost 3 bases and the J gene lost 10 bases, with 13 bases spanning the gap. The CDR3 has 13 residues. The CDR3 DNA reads TGTGCCAGCAGCTTTATACCCTCCGAGGAGCAGTTCTTC. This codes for CASSFIPSEEQFF. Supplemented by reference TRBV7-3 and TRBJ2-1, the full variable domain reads GAGVSQTPSNKVTEKGKYVELRCDPISGHTALYWYRQSLGQGPEFLIYFQGTGAADDSGLPNDRFFAVRPEGSVSTLKIQRTERGDSAVYLCASSFIPSEEQFFGPGTRLTVL.

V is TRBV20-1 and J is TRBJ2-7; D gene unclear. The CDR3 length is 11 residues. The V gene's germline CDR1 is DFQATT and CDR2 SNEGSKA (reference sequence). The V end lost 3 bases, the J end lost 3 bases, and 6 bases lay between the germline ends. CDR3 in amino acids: CSASPSYEQYF. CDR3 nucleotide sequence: TGCAGTGCTAGCCCCAGCTACGAGCAGTACTTC.

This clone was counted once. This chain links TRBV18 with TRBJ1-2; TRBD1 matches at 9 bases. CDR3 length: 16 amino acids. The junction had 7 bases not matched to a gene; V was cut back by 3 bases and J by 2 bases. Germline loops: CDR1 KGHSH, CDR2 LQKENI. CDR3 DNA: TGTGCCAGCTCACCCGTTCAGACAGGGGGGAACTATGGCTACACCTTC. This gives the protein CASSPVQTGGNYGYTF.

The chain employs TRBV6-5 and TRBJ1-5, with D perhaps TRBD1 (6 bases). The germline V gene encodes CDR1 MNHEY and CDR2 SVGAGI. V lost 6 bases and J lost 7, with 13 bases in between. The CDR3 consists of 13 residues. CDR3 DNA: TGTGCCAGCAGGGGCCAGACAGGCCAGCCCCAGCATTTT. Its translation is CASRGQTGQPQHF.

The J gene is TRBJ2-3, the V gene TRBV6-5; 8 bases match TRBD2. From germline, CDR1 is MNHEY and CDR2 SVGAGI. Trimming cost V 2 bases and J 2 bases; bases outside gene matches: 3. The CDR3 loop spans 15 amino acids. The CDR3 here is CASSYGGGPTDTQYF. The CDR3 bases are TGTGCCAGCAGTTACGGCGGGGGGCCCACAGATACGCAGTATTTT.

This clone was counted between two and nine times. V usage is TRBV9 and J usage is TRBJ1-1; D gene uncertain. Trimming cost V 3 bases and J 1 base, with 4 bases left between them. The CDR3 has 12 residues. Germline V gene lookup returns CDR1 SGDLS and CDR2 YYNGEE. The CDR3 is CASSGQNTEAFF. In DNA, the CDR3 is TGTGCCAGCAGCGGGCAGAACACTGAAGCTTTCTTT.

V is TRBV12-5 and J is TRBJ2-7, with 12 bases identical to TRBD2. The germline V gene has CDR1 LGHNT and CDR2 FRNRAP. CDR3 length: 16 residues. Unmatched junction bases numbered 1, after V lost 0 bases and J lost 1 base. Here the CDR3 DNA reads TGTGCTAGTGGTTTGGTACTAGCGGGGGGTTCCTACGAGCAGTACTTC. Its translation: CASGLVLAGGSYEQYF.

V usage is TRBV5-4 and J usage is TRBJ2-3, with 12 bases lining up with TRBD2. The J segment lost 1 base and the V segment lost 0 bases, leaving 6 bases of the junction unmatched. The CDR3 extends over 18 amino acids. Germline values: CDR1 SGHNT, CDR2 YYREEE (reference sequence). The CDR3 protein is CASSLGLAGAPGTDTQYF. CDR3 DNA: TGTGCCAGCAGCTTGGGACTAGCGGGGGCCCCGGGCACAGATACGCAGTATTTT.

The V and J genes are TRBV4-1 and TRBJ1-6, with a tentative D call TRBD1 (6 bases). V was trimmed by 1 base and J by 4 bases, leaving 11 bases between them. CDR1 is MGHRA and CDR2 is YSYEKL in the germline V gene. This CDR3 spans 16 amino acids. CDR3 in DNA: TGCGCCAGCAGCCAAGGACAGGCAGAGTATAATTCACCCCTCCACTTT. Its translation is CASSQGQAEYNSPLHF.

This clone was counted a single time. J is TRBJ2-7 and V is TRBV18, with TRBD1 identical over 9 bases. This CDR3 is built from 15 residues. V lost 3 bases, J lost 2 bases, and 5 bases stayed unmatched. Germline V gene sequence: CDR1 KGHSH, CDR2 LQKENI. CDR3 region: CASSPGQGWAYEQYF. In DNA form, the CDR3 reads TGTGCCAGCTCACCGGGACAGGGTTGGGCCTACGAGCAGTACTTC.

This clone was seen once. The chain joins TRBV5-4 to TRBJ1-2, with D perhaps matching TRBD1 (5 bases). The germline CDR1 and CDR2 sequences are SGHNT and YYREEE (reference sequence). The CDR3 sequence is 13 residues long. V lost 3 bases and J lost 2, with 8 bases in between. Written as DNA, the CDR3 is TGTGCCAGCAGCTGGTCAGGGAACTATGGCTACACCTTC. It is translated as CASSWSGNYGYTF.

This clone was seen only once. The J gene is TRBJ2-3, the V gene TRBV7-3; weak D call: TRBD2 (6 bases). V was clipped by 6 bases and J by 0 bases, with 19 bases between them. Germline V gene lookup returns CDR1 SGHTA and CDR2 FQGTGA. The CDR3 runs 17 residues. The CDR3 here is CASSFGQGRFSTDTQYF. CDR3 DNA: TGTGCCAGCAGTTTCGGACAAGGGAGGTTCAGCACAGATACGCAGTATTTT.

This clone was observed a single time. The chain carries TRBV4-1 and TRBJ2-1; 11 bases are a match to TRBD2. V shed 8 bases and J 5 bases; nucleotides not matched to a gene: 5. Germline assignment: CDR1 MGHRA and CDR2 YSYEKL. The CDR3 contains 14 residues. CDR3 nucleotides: TGCGCCAGCTCGGGGACTAGCGGCCACAATGAGCAGTTCTTC. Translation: CASSGTSGHNEQFF.

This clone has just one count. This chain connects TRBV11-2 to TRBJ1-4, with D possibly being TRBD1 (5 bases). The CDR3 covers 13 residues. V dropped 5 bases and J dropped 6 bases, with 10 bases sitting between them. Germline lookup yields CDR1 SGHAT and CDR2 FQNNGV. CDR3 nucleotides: TGTGCCAGCAGCCAGGCGGGGGATGAAAAACTGTTTTTT. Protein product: CASSQAGDEKLFF.

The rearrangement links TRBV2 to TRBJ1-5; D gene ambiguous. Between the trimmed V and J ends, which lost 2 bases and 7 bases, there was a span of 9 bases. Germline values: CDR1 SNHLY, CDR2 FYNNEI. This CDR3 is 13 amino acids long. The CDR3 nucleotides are TGTGCCAGCAGTGAAAATCTAGGCCAGCCCCAGCATTTT. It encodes CASSENLGQPQHF.

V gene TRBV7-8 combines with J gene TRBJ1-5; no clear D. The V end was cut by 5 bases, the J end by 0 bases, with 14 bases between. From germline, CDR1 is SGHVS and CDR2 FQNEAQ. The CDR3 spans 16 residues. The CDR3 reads CASSPEGFYSNQPQHF. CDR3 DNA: TGTGCCAGCAGCCCAGAGGGATTCTATAGCAATCAGCCCCAGCATTTT.

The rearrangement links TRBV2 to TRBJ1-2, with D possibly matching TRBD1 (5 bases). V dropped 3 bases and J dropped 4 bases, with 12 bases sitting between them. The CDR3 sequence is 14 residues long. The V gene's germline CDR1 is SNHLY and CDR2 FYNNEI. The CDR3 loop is CASSDGGLVYGYTF. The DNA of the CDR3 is TGTGCCAGCAGTGATGGGGGGTTGGTCTATGGCTACACCTTC.

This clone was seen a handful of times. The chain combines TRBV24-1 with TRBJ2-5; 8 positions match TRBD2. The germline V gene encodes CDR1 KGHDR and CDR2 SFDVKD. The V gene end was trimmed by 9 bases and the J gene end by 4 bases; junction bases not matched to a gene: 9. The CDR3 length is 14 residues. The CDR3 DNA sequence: TGTGCCACCGGGGGCGGGGGGCTATCAGAGACCCAGTACTTC. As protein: CATGGGGLSETQYF.

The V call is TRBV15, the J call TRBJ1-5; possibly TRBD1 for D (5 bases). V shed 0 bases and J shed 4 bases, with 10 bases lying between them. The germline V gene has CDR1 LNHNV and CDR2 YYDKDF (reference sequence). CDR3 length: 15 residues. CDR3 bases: TGTGCCACCAGCAGAGATGGGGCGGGGAATCAGCCCCAGCATTTT. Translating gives CATSRDGAGNQPQHF.

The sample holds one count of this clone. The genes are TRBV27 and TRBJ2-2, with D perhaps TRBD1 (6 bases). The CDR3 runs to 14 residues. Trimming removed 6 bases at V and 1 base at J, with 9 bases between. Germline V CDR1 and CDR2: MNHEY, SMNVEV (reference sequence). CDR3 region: CASRTGLNTGELFF. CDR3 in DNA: TGTGCCAGCAGGACAGGCCTGAACACCGGGGAGCTGTTTTTT.

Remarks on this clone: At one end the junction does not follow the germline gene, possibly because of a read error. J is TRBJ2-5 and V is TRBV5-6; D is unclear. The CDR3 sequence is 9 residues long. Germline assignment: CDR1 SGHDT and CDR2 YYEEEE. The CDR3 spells CASSLKSNF. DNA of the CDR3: TGTGCCAGCAGCTTGAAGAGCAACTTC.